The 20 T cell receptor beta chains below were found in one sample sequenced in a study of persistence of HIV-infected CD4 T cells. This was the immunoSEQ version 4 assay in survey mode. Only in-frame clones appear in the TCRdb table, and some are missing; sequencing was by immunoSEQ multiplex PCR. The sample records tens of thousands of clones, 88% being singletons. These receptors are not linked to any known antigen. This nonspecific control used anti-CD3/anti-CD28 bead stimulation of CD4+ T cells. Sorting selected CD4+ T cells upregulating both CD40 ligand and CD69. Sample: CD4+ T cells sorted from PBMCs after approximately 20-hour stimulation, taken from a patient who received antiretroviral therapy. These receptors came from an adult woman with HIV who was CMV-seropositive.

V is TRBV30 and J is TRBJ1-1; no clear D. This CDR3 region has 13 residues. Trimming shortened V by 5 bases and J by 0 bases, and 10 bases separated the two germline ends. Germline V lookup: CDR1 GTSNPN, CDR2 SVGIG (reference sequence). The CDR3 reads CAWRGALNTEAFF. CDR3 sequence (DNA): TGTGCCTGGCGGGGAGCCTTGAACACTGAAGCTTTCTTT.

This chain links TRBV2 with TRBJ1-6; D is perhaps TRBD1 (6 bases). V was cut by 8 bases and J by 8 bases, with 16 bases left in between. The CDR3 consists of 14 residues. Germline CDR1 is SNHLY and CDR2 is FYNNEI. CDR3 sequence reads: CASFTGQAHSPLHF. The CDR3 DNA reads as TGTGCCAGCTTCACAGGGCAAGCACATTCACCCCTCCACTTT.

V and J are TRBV28 and TRBJ1-6; perhaps TRBD1 as D (6 bases). Trimming shortened V by 5 bases and J by 8 bases, and 13 bases separated the two germline ends. This CDR3 is built from 14 residues. Germline values: CDR1 MDHEN, CDR2 SYDVKM. CDR3 protein: CASSVTGLHSPLHF. The CDR3 DNA follows: TGTGCCAGCAGTGTAACAGGGTTGCATTCACCCCTCCACTTT.

This chain joins TRBV29-1 and TRBJ1-1; a weak D match, TRBD1 (5 bases). The CDR3 is 14 amino acids. Germline CDR1 is SQVTM and CDR2 is ANQGSEA. With 6 bases removed from V and 6 bases from J, the gap between germline ends came to 20 bases. Here the CDR3 DNA reads TGCAGCGTGGCCGCAGGGAGGGAGGTCTCTGAAGCTTTCTTT. It translates to CSVAAGREVSEAFF.

The chain is built from TRBV27 and TRBJ1-2, with D uncertain. The V end was cut by 6 bases, the J end by 3 bases, with 17 bases between. The CDR3 consists of 15 residues. Germline V gene data show CDR1 as MNHEY and CDR2 as SMNVEV (reference sequence). As DNA, the CDR3 is TGTGCCAGCAGCCGGCGGGCCGCTGTGGACTATGGCTACACCTTC. Amino acids: CASSRRAAVDYGYTF.

The chain is built from TRBV9 and TRBJ2-3; 9 bases match TRBD1. Germline V lookup: CDR1 SGDLS, CDR2 YYNGEE. This CDR3 region has 16 residues. V shed 4 bases and J 2 bases; nucleotides not matched to a gene: 8. CDR3 amino acids: CASSTQGALNTDTQYF. As DNA, the CDR3 is TGTGCCAGCAGCACACAGGGGGCCTTGAACACAGATACGCAGTATTTT.

This clone turned up a few times. The rearrangement joins TRBV7-3 to TRBJ1-1; D is uncertain. This CDR3 is built from 14 residues. Germline V gene lookup returns CDR1 SGHTA and CDR2 FQGTGA. V was pared by 6 bases and J by 0 bases, with 11 bases between. CDR3 region: CASSQTAVNTEAFF. The CDR3 DNA is TGTGCCAGCAGTCAAACGGCCGTGAACACTGAAGCTTTCTTT.

CDR3 sequence: CASSSDSRNSPLHF. CDR3 in DNA: TGTGCCAGCAGCTCCGACAGCCGGAATTCACCCCTCCACTTT. The chain employs TRBV6-1 and TRBJ1-6; TRBD1 is a possible D gene (5 bases). The CDR3 covers 14 residues. The V end was cut by 6 bases, the J end by 7 bases, with 13 bases between. Germline CDR1 MNHNS, CDR2 SASEGT.

The chain has TRBV12-5 and TRBJ1-5; a possible D gene is TRBD1 (5 bases). The CDR3 has 14 amino acids. V was pared by 1 base and J by 4 bases, with 8 bases between. The germline gives CDR1 LGHNT, CDR2 FRNRAP. CDR3 residues: CASGLGQPNQPQHF. CDR3 DNA: TGTGCTAGTGGTTTGGGACAGCCGAATCAGCCCCAGCATTTT.

The chain links TRBV5-1 to TRBJ1-3; D remains ambiguous. There are 16 residues in the CDR3. Per the germline V gene, CDR1 is SGHRS and CDR2 is YFSETQ. V was shortened by 0 bases and J by 8 bases, with 18 bases between the two germline ends. The CDR3 region has the DNA TGCGCCAGCAGCTTGGCTCCCTTTTCCGGGAGGGACACCATATATTTT. Residues: CASSLAPFSGRDTIYF.

For the CDR3, the DNA is TGTGCCAGCAGCCCAGCGGGACAGGGGGGTAGAGATACGCAGTATTTT. This sequence encodes CASSPAGQGGRDTQYF. This chain uses TRBV13 with TRBJ2-3; TRBD1 matches 11 bases. In germline, CDR1 is PRHDT, CDR2 FYEKMQ (reference sequence). V was pared by 5 bases and J by 5 bases, with 9 bases of the junction left unmatched. This CDR3 is 16 amino acids long.

The CDR3 is CASIIRTAEDYGYTF. CDR3 DNA: TGTGCCAGCATCATAAGGACAGCCGAGGACTATGGCTACACCTTC. The rearrangement joins TRBV5-6 to TRBJ1-2; maybe TRBD1 (6 bases). This CDR3 comprises 15 residues. Deletions cut 6 bases from V and 3 bases from J, with 18 bases between. CDR1 is SGHDT and CDR2 is YYEEEE in the germline V gene.

This clone was seen a single time. This chain uses TRBV30 with TRBJ2-1, with TRBD2 matching over 13 bases. The CDR3 length is 15 residues. In germline, CDR1 is GTSNPN, CDR2 SVGIG (reference sequence). The V gene end was trimmed by 3 bases and the J gene end by 6 bases; junction bases not matched to a gene: 5. The CDR3 bases are TGTGCCTGGAGCCCTGGACTAGCGGGGGTCAATGAGCAGTTCTTC. Translating it yields CAWSPGLAGVNEQFF.

The J gene is TRBJ1-1, the V gene TRBV2, with 7 bases matching TRBD1. CDR1 is SNHLY and CDR2 is FYNNEI in the germline V gene. Unmatched junction bases numbered 11, after V lost 10 bases and J lost 3 bases. The CDR3 sequence is 14 residues long. The CDR3 bases are TGTGCCACCTTCCCGACAGGGAGGGACACTGAAGCTTTCTTT. Protein: CATFPTGRDTEAFF. Filled out from reference TRBV2 and TRBJ1-1, the complete variable domain reads EPEVTQTPSHQVTQMGQEVILRCVPISNHLYFYWYRQILGQKVEFLVSFYNNEISEKSEIFDDQFSVERPDGSNFTLKIRSTKLEDSAMYFCATFPTGRDTEAFFGQGTRLTVV.

Only a few counts were recorded for this clone. The chain has TRBV29-1 and TRBJ2-1; D gene uncertain. From germline, CDR1 is SQVTM and CDR2 ANQGSEA. The CDR3 has 14 amino acids. V was shortened by 2 bases and J by 10 bases, with 18 bases between the two germline ends. The CDR3 nucleotides read TGCAGCGTTGAACGCCAGGCAATTGGCGCCGAGCAGTTCTTC. It yields the protein CSVERQAIGAEQFF.

This sequence joins TRBV19 and TRBJ2-5; no clear D. Germline V lookup: CDR1 LNHDA, CDR2 SQIVND (reference sequence). The CDR3 sequence is 13 residues long. V gave up 5 bases and J gave up 3 bases, with 10 bases separating them. The CDR3, as DNA: TGTGCCAGTAGTCCGCAGATCAAAGAGACCCAGTACTTC. Translating it yields CASSPQIKETQYF.

The chain joins TRBV5-1 to TRBJ1-5; D is uncertain. The CDR3 has 14 amino acids. V lost 0 bases, J lost 2 bases, and 6 bases lay in between. Germline V gene lookup returns CDR1 SGHRS and CDR2 YFSETQ. The CDR3 spells CASSLGGGNQPQHF. The CDR3 nucleotides read TGCGCCAGCAGCTTGGGCGGAGGCAATCAGCCCCAGCATTTT.

Here the CDR3 reads CASSLVGRALGQFF. For the CDR3, the DNA is TGTGCCAGCAGCTTAGTAGGGAGGGCCTTGGGGCAGTTCTTC. J is TRBJ2-1 and V is TRBV7-8; 7 bases are a match to TRBD2. This CDR3 is built from 14 residues. Germline trimming cut 1 base from V and 12 bases from J; bases unmatched to any gene: 9. CDR1 is SGHVS and CDR2 is FQNEAQ in the germline V gene.

This sequence joins TRBV7-8 and TRBJ2-7; D possibly matches TRBD1 or TRBD2 (6 bases each). Germline lookup yields CDR1 SGHVS and CDR2 FQNEAQ. This CDR3 is built from 18 residues. Between the trimmed V and J ends, which lost 4 bases and 3 bases, there was a span of 25 bases. CDR3 nucleotide sequence: TGTGCCAGCAGCTCCGAGGGGGGACGGCAAGGGAAAGGCTACGAGCAGTACTTC. This translates into CASSSEGGRQGKGYEQYF.

This chain connects TRBV27 to TRBJ2-1; 7 bases align to TRBD2. The V gene end was trimmed by 5 bases and the J gene end by 3 bases; junction bases not matched to a gene: 10. Germline V gene data show CDR1 as MNHEY and CDR2 as SMNVEV (reference sequence). The length of the CDR3 is 16 residues. DNA for the CDR3: TGTGCCAGCAGTCCCTCGATCCGGGGGGTCTACAATGAGCAGTTCTTC. Translation: CASSPSIRGVYNEQFF.